The present TCR beta chain was sequenced within a study of regulatory T cells in long-lasting Graves disease. Study-level findings and limits: Among persistent patients, a larger number of public clonotypes were shared (approximately 3,000) than among newly diagnosed patients (more than 850). Among samples with persistent disease, TRBV28, TRBJ1-2 and TRBJ2-5 were favored.

This CDR3 has 16 amino acids. CDR1 and CDR2 from the germline V gene are SGHDT and YYEEEE. V was trimmed by 0 bases and J by 6 bases, leaving 18 bases between them. Sample time point: newly diagnosed GD, antithyroid drugs for less than 3 months. Scientists built the TCR library using RNA that was extracted from PBMCs. Arm-PCR of CDR3 regions with iRepertoire HTBI primers generated TCR beta libraries. TCRdb redid the calling of the multiplex PCR reads with MiXCR, one entry per CDR3 protein. This sample has under 400,000 distinct CDR3 sequences; over 15% occur once, and the top ten carry about 27%. Many counts were recorded for this clonotype. Its cognate antigen is unknown. The sample was also linked to a second study, of T cells in Graves' hyperthyroidism and ophthalmopathy. That study reports: Orbital computed tomography, thyroid ultrasound, serum thyroxine and TRAb, and clinical symptoms together informed the diagnoses.

The sequence was collected from a man aged 40-49 years with Graves disease. This sequence joins TRBV5-6 and TRBJ1-1; TRBD1 might be the D (5 bases). The input for sequencing was peripheral blood mononuclear cells (PBMCs), taken at new diagnosis, from a patient treated with antithyroid drugs. CDR3 in DNA: TGTGCCAGCAGCTTGGGCCCCAGGGTAAGTGTCGCTGAAGCTTTCTTT. Residues: CASSLGPRVSVAEAFF. The entire variable domain, with the rest obtained from reference TRBV5-6 and TRBJ1-1, is as follows: DAGVTQSPTHLIKTRGQQVTLRCSPKSGHDTVSWYQQALGQGPQFIFQYYEEEERQRGNFPDRFSGHQFPNYSSELNVNALLLGDSALYLCASSLGPRVSVAEAFFGQGTRLTVV.